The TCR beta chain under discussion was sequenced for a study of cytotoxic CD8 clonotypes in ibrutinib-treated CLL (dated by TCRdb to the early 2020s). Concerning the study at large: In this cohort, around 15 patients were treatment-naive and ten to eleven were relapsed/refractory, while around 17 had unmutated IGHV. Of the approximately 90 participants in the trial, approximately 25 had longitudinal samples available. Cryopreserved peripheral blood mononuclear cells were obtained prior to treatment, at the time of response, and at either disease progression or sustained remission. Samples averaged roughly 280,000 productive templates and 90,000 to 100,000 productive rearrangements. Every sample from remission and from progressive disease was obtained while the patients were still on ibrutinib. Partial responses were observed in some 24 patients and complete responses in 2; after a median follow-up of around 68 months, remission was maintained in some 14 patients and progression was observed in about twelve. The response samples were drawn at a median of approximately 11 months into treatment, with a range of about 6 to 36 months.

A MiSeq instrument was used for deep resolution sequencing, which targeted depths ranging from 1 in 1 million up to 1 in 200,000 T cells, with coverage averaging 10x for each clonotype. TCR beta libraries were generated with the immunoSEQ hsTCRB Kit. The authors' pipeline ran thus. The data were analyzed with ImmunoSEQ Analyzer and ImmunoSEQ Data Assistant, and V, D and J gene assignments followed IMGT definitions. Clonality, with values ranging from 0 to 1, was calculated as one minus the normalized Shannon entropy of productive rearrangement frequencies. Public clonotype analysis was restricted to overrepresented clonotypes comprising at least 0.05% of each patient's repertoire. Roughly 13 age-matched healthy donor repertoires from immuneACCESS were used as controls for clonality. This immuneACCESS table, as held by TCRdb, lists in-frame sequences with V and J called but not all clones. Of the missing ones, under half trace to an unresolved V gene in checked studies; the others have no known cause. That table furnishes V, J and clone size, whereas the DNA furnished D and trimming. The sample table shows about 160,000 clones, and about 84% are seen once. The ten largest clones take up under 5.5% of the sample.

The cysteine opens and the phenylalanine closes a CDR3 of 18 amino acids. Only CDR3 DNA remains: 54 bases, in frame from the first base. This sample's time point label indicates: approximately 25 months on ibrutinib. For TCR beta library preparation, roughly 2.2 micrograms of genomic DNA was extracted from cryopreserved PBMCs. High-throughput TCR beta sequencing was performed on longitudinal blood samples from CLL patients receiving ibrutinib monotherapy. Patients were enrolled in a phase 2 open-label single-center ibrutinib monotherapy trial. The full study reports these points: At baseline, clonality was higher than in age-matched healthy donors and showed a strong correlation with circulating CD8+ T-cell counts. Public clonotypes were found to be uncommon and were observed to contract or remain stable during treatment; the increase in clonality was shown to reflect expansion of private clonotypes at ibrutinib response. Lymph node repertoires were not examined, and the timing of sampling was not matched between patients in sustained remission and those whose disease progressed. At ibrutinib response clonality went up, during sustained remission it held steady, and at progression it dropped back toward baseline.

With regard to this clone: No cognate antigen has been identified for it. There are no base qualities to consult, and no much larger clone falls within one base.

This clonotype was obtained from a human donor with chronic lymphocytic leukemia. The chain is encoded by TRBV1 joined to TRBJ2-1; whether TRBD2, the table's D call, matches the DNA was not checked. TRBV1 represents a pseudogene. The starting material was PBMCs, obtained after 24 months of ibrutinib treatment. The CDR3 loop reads CTSSPTRLAGFGYNEQFF. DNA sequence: TGCACCAGCAGCCCCACCCGACTAGCGGGATTCGGATACAATGAGCAGTTCTTC.